This TCR beta chain was identified in a study of Ad26.COV2.S vaccination and SARS-CoV-2 variants. Produced via immunoSEQ multiplex PCR; TCRdb's table is partial and in-frame only. The sample carries roughly 140,000 clones, about nine tenths recorded once. This receptor was identified in a human donor who had recovered from COVID-19. Here the sequenced sample was peripheral blood, taken after recovery from COVID-19.

CDR3 bases: TGCAGTGCCACGGGACAAACTGAAGCTTTCTTT. Translating gives CSATGQTEAFF. The chain couples TRBV20-1 to TRBJ1-1, with D perhaps matching TRBD1 (6 bases). Between the trimmed V and J ends, which lost 6 bases and 5 bases, there was a span of 10 bases. Germline CDR1 and CDR2: DFQATT and SNEGSKA (reference sequence). The CDR3 extends over 11 amino acids.